This entry concerns a single TCR beta chain. No antigen is known for it. With the Oncomine TCR Beta short-read assay, DNA from cultured CD4+ T cells was sequenced. The source of extracted genomic DNA was cultured CD4+ T cells. One entry per CDR3 protein results from TCRdb running MiXCR on the PCR reads. The table has approximately 9,800 distinct CDR3 sequences, 33% seen once. These data come from a study of vaccination and CD4 T cells after COVID-19. Study summary: Overlapping spike peptides from SARS-CoV-2, HCoV-NL63, HCoV-OC43 and HCoV-229E served to stimulate the cells.

Specified treatment: approximately nine-day PBMC culture with coronavirus spike peptide pools or control peptides (ViraFEST assay). These CD4+ T cells came from an unexposed donor, sampled before the COVID-19 pandemic (2011-2018). For ViraFEST, peptide pools expanded antigen-specific T cells, after which the TCRs were sequenced. When enough cells were available, unexposed-donor CD4+ T cells were probed with SARS-CoV-2 S/N and four cold-coronavirus spikes. V was shortened by 3 bases and J by 5 bases, with 16 bases between the two germline ends. The CDR3 is 14 residues long. CDR1 and CDR2 from the germline V gene are DFQATT and SNEGSKA (reference sequence).

The sequencing input was CD4+ T cells from blood, cultured in vitro. This clonotype was sampled from a human donor in good health. The rearrangement uses TRBV20-1 and TRBJ2-5; D unresolved. CDR3 DNA: TGCAGTGCTAGCCGAGACTCTAGTGTGGAGACCCAGTACTTC. Its translation is CSASRDSSVETQYF.